These 25 T cell receptor beta chains came from one sample sequenced in a study of cytomegalovirus exposure and HLA in healthy donors. PCR primers comprised 60 Vbeta and 13 Jbeta primers. TCRdb's copy holds only in-frame clones and misses some; the assay was immunoSEQ multiplex PCR. The table records roughly 130,000 clones, roughly 78% of them present only once. The sequenced sample was PBMCs. These receptors were obtained from a man in his thirties or forties in good health and CMV-seronegative.

The chain recombines TRBV30 with TRBJ1-5; D call uncertain. Germline loops: CDR1 GTSNPN, CDR2 SVGIG (reference sequence). The CDR3 totals 15 residues. Trimming cost V 0 bases and J 2 bases, with 11 bases left between them. CDR3 nucleotide sequence: TGTGCCTGGAGTGTAAACAGCTGGGGCAATCAGCCCCAGCATTTT. Its protein product is CAWSVNSWGNQPQHF.

The chain links TRBV2 to TRBJ1-3; D perhaps matches TRBD1 (5 bases). Trimming took 6 bases from V and 0 from J, leaving 18 bases between them. The CDR3 covers 17 residues. CDR1 and CDR2 (germline): SNHLY, FYNNEI. The CDR3 nucleotides read TGTGCCAGCAGAGATAATTGGGACTGGAGCTCTGGAAACACCATATATTTT. This encodes CASRDNWDWSSGNTIYF.

The chain has TRBV2 and TRBJ2-2; 10 bases fit TRBD2. The CDR3 sequence is 15 residues long. CDR1 is SNHLY, CDR2 FYNNEI, per germline. Trimming took 6 bases from V and 5 from J; bases not matched to a gene: 6. CDR3 sequence reads: CASRASSGSTGELFF. The CDR3 nucleotides are TGTGCCAGCAGAGCCTCTAGCGGGAGTACCGGGGAGCTGTTTTTT.

V and J are TRBV29-1 and TRBJ1-2, with no clear D. Looked up from germline, CDR1 is SQVTM and CDR2 is ANQGSEA. The ends were cut back, 4 bases at V and 7 bases at J, with 16 bases in the middle. This CDR3 comprises 13 residues. The CDR3 reads CSVGDAPRLGYTF. In DNA, the CDR3 is TGCAGCGTTGGAGACGCCCCTCGACTTGGCTACACCTTC. The full variable domain, with the rest looked up from reference TRBV29-1 and TRBJ1-2, is SAVISQKPSRDICQRGTSLTIQCQVDSQVTMMFWYRQQPGQSLTLIATANQGSEATYESGFVIDKFPISRPNLTFSTLTVSNMSPEDSSIYLCSVGDAPRLGYTFGSGTRLTVV.

The table lists this clone with a few counts. The rearrangement uses TRBV14 and TRBJ2-5; D is uncertain. Per germline, CDR1 SGHDN and CDR2 FVKESK. V lost 0 bases, J lost 0 bases, and 11 bases lay in between. The CDR3 loop spans 16 amino acids. The CDR3 reads CASSQELSEYQETQYF. Here the CDR3 DNA reads TGTGCCAGCAGCCAAGAATTATCCGAGTACCAAGAGACCCAGTACTTC. The whole variable domain, filled in from reference TRBV14 and TRBJ2-5, reads EAGVTQFPSHSVIEKGQTVTLRCDPISGHDNLYWYRRVMGKEIKFLLHFVKESKQDESGMPNNRFLAERTGGTYSTLKVQPAELEDSGVYFCASSQELSEYQETQYFGPGTRLLVL.

The chain carries TRBV11-3 and TRBJ1-5, with D tentatively TRBD1 (5 bases). Germline CDR1 is SGHNT and CDR2 is YENEEA. V dropped 5 bases and J dropped 5 bases, with 25 bases sitting between them. The CDR3 length is 18 residues. The CDR3: CASSLAAHPWTQDQPQHF. Here the CDR3 DNA reads TGTGCCAGCAGCCTAGCGGCGCACCCATGGACACAAGATCAGCCCCAGCATTTT.

V is TRBV20-1 and J is TRBJ2-1; D remains unclear. This CDR3 is built from 11 residues. With 3 bases removed from V and 10 bases from J, the gap between germline ends came to 10 bases. Germline V gene sequence: CDR1 DFQATT, CDR2 SNEGSKA (reference sequence). The CDR3 nucleotides read TGCAGTGCTAGGGAGCTGGTAGAGCAGTTCTTC. Its translation is CSARELVEQFF.

The chain employs TRBV30 and TRBJ2-1, with 9 positions matching TRBD2. The J segment lost 4 bases and the V segment lost 7 bases, leaving 5 bases of the junction unmatched. This CDR3 is built from 13 residues. The germline V gene has CDR1 GTSNPN and CDR2 SVGIG (reference sequence). The CDR3 DNA reads TGTGCCTTTGGACTAGCGAGATACAATGAGCAGTTCTTC. Its translation is CAFGLARYNEQFF.

Here the CDR3 reads CASRFRDRCREQYF. For the CDR3, the DNA is TGTGCAAGTCGCTTCCGGGACAGATGCCGCGAGCAGTACTTC. V and J are TRBV12-2 and TRBJ2-7; the D call of TRBD1 is as the table states it, not checked on the DNA. TRBV12-2 is a pseudogene. The CDR3 spans 14 residues.

V is TRBV4-1 and J is TRBJ2-7; a weak D match, TRBD2 (5 bases). CDR1 is MGHRA, CDR2 YSYEKL, per germline. CDR3 length: 16 amino acids. V dropped 1 base and J dropped 3 bases, with 16 bases sitting between them. CDR3 nucleotide sequence: TGCGCCAGCAGCCAAGGACTACCCGGGGAGAACTACGAGCAGTACTTC. Translating it yields CASSQGLPGENYEQYF.

The J gene is TRBJ2-4, the V gene TRBV28; D possibly corresponds to TRBD1 (6 bases). This CDR3 is 12 amino acids long. From germline, CDR1 is MDHEN and CDR2 SYDVKM. V was cut by 7 bases and J by 6 bases, with 10 bases left in between. CDR3 bases: TGTGCCAGCACAACAGGGAGAAACATTCAGTACTTC. Protein product: CASTTGRNIQYF.

The V gene is TRBV27, the J gene TRBJ2-1; the D gene is possibly TRBD2 (5 bases). Germline CDR1 and CDR2: MNHEY and SMNVEV (reference sequence). Between the trimmed V and J ends, which lost 2 bases and 7 bases, there was a span of 6 bases. The CDR3 is 12 amino acids. CDR3 residues: CASSLTRNEQFF. The CDR3 coding sequence is TGTGCCAGCAGTTTAACTAGGAATGAGCAGTTCTTC.

The chain links TRBV28 to TRBJ2-7, with 7 bases lining up with TRBD2. Germline-derived CDR1 and CDR2 are MDHEN and SYDVKM. V trimming: 5 bases; J trimming: 7 bases; junction bases outside the gene matches: 17. This CDR3 contains 16 residues. CDR3 sequence: CASSGLRGSPPREQYF. CDR3 DNA: TGTGCCAGCAGTGGCCTGCGCGGGAGTCCCCCTCGTGAGCAGTACTTC.

The chain has TRBV23-1 and TRBJ2-4; 11 bases are a match to TRBD2. TRBV23-1 is recorded as an ORF, its role being uncertain. V trimming: 7 bases; J trimming: 4 bases; junction bases outside the gene matches: 6. The CDR3 sequence is 15 residues long. The CDR3 loop is CASTTSGGVKNIQYF. CDR3 DNA sequence: TGCGCCAGCACCACTAGCGGGGGAGTAAAAAACATTCAGTACTTC.

This sequence joins TRBV7-3 and TRBJ2-2; possible D gene TRBD2, 6 bases. V lost 4 bases, J lost 5 bases, and 8 bases lay in between. Looked up from germline, CDR1 is SGHTA and CDR2 is FQGTGA. CDR3 size: 13 residues. The CDR3 sequence: CASSSRGTGELFF. The CDR3 DNA follows: TGTGCCAGCAGCTCCCGGGGGACCGGGGAGCTGTTTTTT.

The chain couples TRBV5-1 to TRBJ2-1; TRBD2 agrees at 8 bases. V was clipped by 5 bases and J by 6 bases; unmatched bases: 10. This CDR3 comprises 15 residues. Germline values: CDR1 SGHRS, CDR2 YFSETQ. In DNA, the CDR3 is TGCGCCAGCAGGGACGGGACTAGTATCTCCAATGAGCAGTTCTTC. Translated: CASRDGTSISNEQFF.

This clone has just one count. At one of its ends the junction is not consistent with the germline gene, which may arise from a read error. The chain links TRBV7-9 to TRBJ2-3, with no clear D. Germline V CDR1 and CDR2: SEHNR, FQNEAQ (reference sequence). CDR3 size: 14 residues. The CDR3 reads CSSSPFPDTDTQYF. In DNA form, the CDR3 reads TGTTCCAGCAGCCCCTTCCCAGACACAGATACGCAGTATTTT.

This chain joins TRBV28 and TRBJ2-3; TRBD2 matches at 7 bases. This CDR3 region has 14 residues. V shed 3 bases, J shed 6 bases, and the junction held 6 bases outside the gene matches. The germline V gene encodes CDR1 MDHEN and CDR2 SYDVKM. The CDR3 is CASSFGGTGDTQYF. CDR3 bases: TGTGCCAGCAGTTTCGGGGGGACGGGGGATACGCAGTATTTT.

The chain uses TRBV28 and TRBJ2-7; 13 bases map to TRBD2. V shed 6 bases, J shed 0 bases, and the junction held 2 bases outside the gene matches. This CDR3 has 15 residues. Germline V gene lookup returns CDR1 MDHEN and CDR2 SYDVKM. CDR3 protein: CASSRTSGGSYEQYF. The CDR3 bases are TGTGCCAGCAGCCGGACTAGCGGGGGCTCCTACGAGCAGTACTTC. The full variable domain, its missing parts supplied by reference TRBV28 and TRBJ2-7, is DVKVTQSSRYLVKRTGEKVFLECVQDMDHENMFWYRQDPGLGLRLIYFSYDVKMKEKGDIPEGYSVSREKKERFSLILESASTNQTSMYLCASSRTSGGSYEQYFGPGTRLTVT.

The V call is TRBV4-3, the J call TRBJ2-1, with 10 bases identical to TRBD1. Germline-derived CDR1 and CDR2 are LGHNA and YSLEER. After removal of 0 bases from V and 9 bases from J, the junction contained 5 bases not matched to a gene. CDR3 length equals 15 residues. The chain's CDR3 is CASSQDSRTGGEQFF. CDR3 sequence (DNA): TGCGCCAGCAGCCAAGATAGCAGGACAGGGGGTGAGCAGTTCTTC.

This clone was seen only a few times. V is TRBV18 and J is TRBJ2-7; D is unclear. Trimming pared 0 bases from V and 2 bases from J, leaving 11 bases between. Looked up from germline, CDR1 is KGHSH and CDR2 is LQKENI. This CDR3 is built from 15 residues. CDR3 nucleotides: TGTGCCAGCTCACCACCGACACAAGCAGCCTACGAGCAGTACTTC. The encoded protein is CASSPPTQAAYEQYF.

In this sample, this clone turned up a few times. This chain links TRBV28 with TRBJ1-5; D is undetermined. V was shortened by 6 bases and J by 1 base, with 10 bases between the two germline ends. This CDR3 has 14 amino acids. Looked up from germline, CDR1 is MDHEN and CDR2 is SYDVKM. CDR3 nucleotides: TGTGCCAGCAGGAGGTCGGGGAGCAATCAGCCCCAGCATTTT. Translation: CASRRSGSNQPQHF.

The chain recombines TRBV19 with TRBJ1-1; D is uncertain. The germline V gene encodes CDR1 LNHDA and CDR2 SQIVND (reference sequence). The V end lost 5 bases, the J end lost 10 bases, and 14 bases lay between the germline ends. The CDR3 extends over 12 amino acids. CDR3 nucleotides: TGTGCCAGTAGTGCTGACTATGGTTTAGCTTTCTTT. This codes for CASSADYGLAFF.

This rearrangement joins TRBV5-8 to TRBJ1-5; no clear D gene. V was pared by 1 base and J by 3 bases, with 8 bases between. This CDR3 comprises 14 residues. Germline V gives CDR1 SGHTS, CDR2 YDEGEE. The CDR3 is CASSLRGDNQPQHF. The CDR3 coding sequence is TGTGCCAGCAGCTTGCGCGGGGACAATCAGCCCCAGCATTTT.

This rearrangement joins TRBV18 to TRBJ2-7, with TRBD2 as a possible D gene (6 bases). The CDR3 length is 12 residues. The V gene's germline CDR1 is KGHSH and CDR2 LQKENI. Trimming shortened V by 4 bases and J by 3 bases, and 7 bases separated the two germline ends. The CDR3 reads CASSLADYEQYF. Here the CDR3 DNA reads TGTGCCAGCTCACTAGCGGACTACGAGCAGTACTTC. Based on the CDR3 plus reference TRBV18 and TRBJ2-7, the full variable domain is NAGVMQNPRHLVRRRGQEARLRCSPMKGHSHVYWYRQLPEEGLKFMVYLQKENIIDESGMPKERFSAEFPKEGPSILRIQQVVRGDSAAYFCASSLADYEQYFGPGTRLTVT.